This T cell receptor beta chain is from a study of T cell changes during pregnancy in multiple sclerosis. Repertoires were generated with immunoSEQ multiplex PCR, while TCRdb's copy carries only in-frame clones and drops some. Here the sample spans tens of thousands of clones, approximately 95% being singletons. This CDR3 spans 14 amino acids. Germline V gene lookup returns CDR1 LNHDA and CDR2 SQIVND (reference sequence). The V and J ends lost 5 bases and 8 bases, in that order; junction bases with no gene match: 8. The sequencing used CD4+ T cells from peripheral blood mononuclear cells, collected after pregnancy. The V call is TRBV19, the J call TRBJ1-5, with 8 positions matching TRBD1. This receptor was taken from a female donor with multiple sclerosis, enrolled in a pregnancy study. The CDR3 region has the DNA TGTGCCAGTAGTCGAGGCAGGGGGCAAGAGCCCCAGCATTTT. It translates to CASSRGRGQEPQHF.